This T cell receptor beta chain was found in a study of T cell responses to AZD1222 COVID-19 vaccine (dated by TCRdb to about 2021). Regarding the complete study: AZD1222 recipients with second doses at about 4 weeks or about 12 weeks were pooled, because spike-specific TCR depth and breadth did not differ between schedules. A total of over 230 trial participants underwent TCR sequencing, of whom approximately 210 received two doses of AZD1222 and about 26 received two doses of the MenACWY control vaccine. Trial participants were enrolled by age into subgroups of 18-55, 56-69 and 70-plus years, and roughly 160, 29 and 62 TCR-sequenced participants, respectively, were included in these subgroups. Points the paper makes about the study in general: Reportedly, almost half of the unique spike-specific TCRs recognized epitopes lying outside the regions that are mutated in the B.1.351 and B.1.1.7 variants. Vaccine-associated CD4 TCRs spanned the whole spike protein, with dominant responses in regions 160-218 and 743-854. The 56-69-year group was small, and its depth increase did not reach significance, likely because of low power. Most participants were white British and females outnumbered males, and the authors suggested that clonal diversity may have been underestimated. Spike-specific TCR breadth and depth rose significantly after two AZD1222 doses compared with day 0 and with MenACWY recipients. No day 14 peak-response samples were available, so repertoires were characterized only after the peak T cell response. Conclusions about previously exposed vaccinees were limited because only six or seven AZD1222 recipients were SARS-CoV-2 seropositive at baseline.

For this clone: Its antigen target is currently unknown. Per-nucleotide qualities are absent, and no much larger clonotype sits a single base away.

The CDR3 regions of human TCRbeta chains were analyzed by immunosequencing. In the paper's pipeline: TCRs in the repertoires were matched against a reference library of SARS-CoV-2-specific TCRs that had been generated with the MIRA antigen-specificity platform. Breadth meant the fraction of unique TCRs that were SARS-CoV-2-associated, whereas depth meant the fraction of total T cells that were SARS-CoV-2-associated. Using the MIRA data, each spike-specific TCR was assigned both to the spike region to which the TCR was reactive and to a CD4 or CD8 class. Log10-transformed breadth and depth values were compared by one-way ANOVA with Sidak's multiple comparisons tests. TCRdb retrieved this table from immuneACCESS and kept in-frame rearrangements only. Not all clones are present; in checked studies, unresolved V genes account for under half, and no reason is known for the remainder. The V and J calls and clone size come from that table; D and trimming were worked out from the DNA. The sample table contains more than 65,000 clones; only one count was recorded for roughly nine tenths of them. The ten largest clones take up approximately 7% of the sample.

Per the publication, the time point label means: baseline before first vaccination. Vaccinee samples were obtained from the UK trials COV001 and COV002, which included a single-blind randomized controlled phase 2/3 trial of AZD1222 (ChAdOx1 nCoV-19) in healthy adults. For TCRbeta chain sequencing, PBMC samples from trial participants were taken at day 0 and at day 28 after the second dose. The source is an adult in good health. Material: peripheral blood, obtained on day 0 of AZD1222 vaccination.

The CDR3 here reads CASSFPGGNTGELFF. The nucleotides are TGTGCCAGCAGCTTTCCCGGAGGTAACACCGGGGAGCTGTTTTTT. Recombination linked TRBV11-1 to TRBJ2-2; the D gene is perhaps TRBD2, from 5 matching bases. V is cut by 3 bases and J by 2 bases, and the space between the germline ends is 10 bases. Counted from cysteine to phenylalanine, this CDR3 has 15 amino acids. The entry retains the CDR3 DNA only, 45 bases that are in frame from base 1. From the germline V gene (reference sequence), CDR1 is SGHAT and CDR2 is FQDESV.